The 19 T cell receptor beta chains below were found in one sample sequenced in a study of blood T cells in healthy people across ages. Through a sample-barcoded 5' primer and a J-beta primer mix, a second PCR was run for about 6 to 11 cycles. From the 5' RACE reads, TCRdb called clonotypes with MiXCR, one entry per CDR3 protein. This sample has hundreds of thousands of distinct CDR3 sequences, with over 40% found just once. The sequenced sample consisted of blood. The receptors stem from a man older than 75 in good health.

This clonotype was counted only a few times. The chain has TRBV12-3 or TRBV12-4 and TRBJ1-2; unclear D gene. Trimming took 3 bases from V and 7 from J, leaving 9 bases between them. The CDR3 runs to 12 residues. The CDR3 here is CASSFTEGGYTF. DNA for the CDR3: TGTGCCAGCAGTTTCACGGAGGGTGGCTACACCTTC.

This clonotype was picked up a small number of times. This chain joins TRBV11-1 and TRBJ2-3; D possibly corresponds to TRBD1 (6 bases). Germline V gene data show CDR1 as SGHAT and CDR2 as FQDESV (reference sequence). Trimming took 6 bases from V and 6 from J, leaving 19 bases between them. The CDR3 consists of 15 residues. The CDR3: CASSWETGTADTQYF. CDR3 in DNA: TGTGCCAGCAGTTGGGAAACAGGGACGGCGGATACGCAGTATTTT.

This chain connects TRBV12-3 or TRBV12-4 to TRBJ1-6; D is ambiguous. The CDR3 covers 18 residues. V was trimmed by 3 bases and J by 9 bases, leaving 24 bases between them. The CDR3: CASSFVLGELKQSSPLHF. CDR3 nucleotides: TGTGCCAGCAGTTTCGTACTGGGAGAACTTAAACAATCTTCACCCCTCCACTTT.

This clonotype showed up just a few times. The chain has TRBV12-3 or TRBV12-4 and TRBJ2-1; 8 nucleotides align to TRBD2. The CDR3 totals 19 residues. V shed 1 base and J 0 bases; nucleotides not matched to a gene: 11. CDR3 nucleotide sequence: TGTGCCAGCAGTTTAGGGACCTCCAGCGGGGGTTTCTCCTACAATGAGCAGTTCTTC. Protein product: CASSLGTSSGGFSYNEQFF.

In this sample, this clonotype turned up a few times. The chain couples TRBV7-6 to TRBJ1-1; D gene ambiguous. The length of the CDR3 is 13 residues. From germline, CDR1 is SGHVS and CDR2 FNYEAQ. The V end was cut by 1 base, the J end by 6 bases, with 9 bases between. The CDR3 nucleotides read TGTGCCAGCAGCTTAGGCGGGTTAGCTGAAGCTTTCTTT. Translated: CASSLGGLAEAFF.

The chain uses TRBV6-5 and TRBJ1-6; D is perhaps TRBD1 (5 bases). V shed 5 bases and J shed 9 bases, with 17 bases lying between them. Germline CDR1 is MNHEY and CDR2 is SVGAGI. CDR3 length: 15 residues. The CDR3 sequence: CASSRAGAGGSPLHF. The CDR3 region has the DNA TGTGCCAGCAGTCGCGCCGGGGCTGGGGGTTCACCCCTCCACTTT.

The V and J genes are TRBV28 and TRBJ2-7; possibly TRBD1 for D (6 bases). The V end was cut by 5 bases, the J end by 0 bases, with 11 bases between. This CDR3 comprises 14 residues. Germline V gene data show CDR1 as MDHEN and CDR2 as SYDVKM. The CDR3 DNA is TGTGCCAGCAGTGGCTACAGGGACTCCTACGAGCAGTACTTC. It encodes CASSGYRDSYEQYF.

V usage is TRBV12-3 or TRBV12-4 and J usage is TRBJ1-5; D ambiguous. The CDR3 is made up of 14 amino acids. V dropped 3 bases and J dropped 4 bases, with 10 bases sitting between them. The CDR3: CASSFEVRNQPQHF. The CDR3 DNA sequence: TGTGCCAGCAGTTTCGAGGTGAGGAATCAGCCCCAGCATTTT.

This clonotype has ten or more counts. The chain is built from TRBV6-5 and TRBJ2-7; TRBD1 matches at 7 bases. Germline-derived CDR1 and CDR2 are MNHEY and SVGAGI. V lost 0 bases and J lost 4; bases outside the gene matches: 6. The CDR3 length is 15 residues. CDR3 nucleotide sequence: TGTGCCAGCAGTTACTCGTACAGGGGTGCTTACGAGCAGTACTTC. Protein: CASSYSYRGAYEQYF.

The chain links TRBV20-1 to TRBJ1-2; D not resolved. The CDR3 has 13 residues. Germline V lookup: CDR1 DFQATT, CDR2 SNEGSKA (reference sequence). Trimming pared 4 bases from V and 13 bases from J, leaving 22 bases between. The CDR3 DNA is TGCAGTGCTATCCCGGAGGAGGGCCCATCACCCACCTTC. It specifies CSAIPEEGPSPTF.

This clonotype occurred a few times. The rearrangement links TRBV2 to TRBJ2-5, with 7 positions matching TRBD1. With V trimmed by 7 bases and J by 1 base, 9 bases remained unmatched. The CDR3 covers 15 residues. Germline CDR1 reads SNHLY; CDR2 reads FYNNEI. The CDR3 sequence is CASTPTGSPQETQYF. For the CDR3, the DNA is TGTGCCAGCACCCCGACAGGGTCCCCCCAAGAGACCCAGTACTTC.

This clonotype showed up just a few times. The genes are TRBV20-1 and TRBJ2-3; 9 nucleotides agree with TRBD2. The CDR3 length is 14 residues. Germline V gene lookup returns CDR1 DFQATT and CDR2 SNEGSKA (reference sequence). V lost 6 bases, J lost 4 bases, and 8 bases stayed unmatched. The CDR3 DNA is TGCAGTGCCTTGATAGCGGGAGAACCAGATACGCAGTATTTT. Translation: CSALIAGEPDTQYF.

The gene calls are TRBV6-2 or TRBV6-3 and TRBJ2-7, with 11 nucleotides matching TRBD2. The CDR3 runs to 17 residues. The J segment lost 3 bases and the V segment lost 3 bases, leaving 10 bases of the junction unmatched. The germline CDR1 and CDR2 sequences are MNHEY and SVGEGT. CDR3 DNA: TGTGCCAGCAGTTATATCTCACTAGCGGGAGTAAACTACGAGCAGTACTTC. This encodes CASSYISLAGVNYEQYF.

This chain joins TRBV15 and TRBJ2-1, with TRBD2 matching 7 bases. The V gene's germline CDR1 is LNHNV and CDR2 YYDKDF (reference sequence). V trimming: 0 bases; J trimming: 10 bases; junction bases outside the gene matches: 9. The length of the CDR3 is 15 residues. CDR3 residues: CATSRDGRDSYEQFF. In DNA form, the CDR3 reads TGTGCCACCAGCAGAGATGGGAGGGACTCCTACGAGCAGTTCTTC.

The chain couples TRBV14 to TRBJ2-1; D ambiguous. Germline CDR1 SGHDN, CDR2 FVKESK. V lost 1 base to trimming and J lost 12 bases, with 19 bases between them. The length of the CDR3 is 15 residues. The CDR3 DNA follows: TGTGCCAGCAGCCAAGGCTCTGGGCAGGCCTTTCGGCAGTTCTTC. This encodes CASSQGSGQAFRQFF. The variable domain in full, completed from reference TRBV14 and TRBJ2-1, reads EAGVTQFPSHSVIEKGQTVTLRCDPISGHDNLYWYRRVMGKEIKFLLHFVKESKQDESGMPNNRFLAERTGGTYSTLKVQPAELEDSGVYFCASSQGSGQAFRQFFGPGTRLTVL.

The chain has TRBV27 and TRBJ1-6; the D gene is possibly TRBD1 (6 bases). There are 14 residues in the CDR3. Germline V lookup: CDR1 MNHEY, CDR2 SMNVEV (reference sequence). V shed 5 bases and J shed 9 bases, with 14 bases lying between them. This CDR3 is CASSLRQTGSPLHF. The DNA for the CDR3 is TGTGCCAGCAGTCTCCGCCAGACAGGTTCACCCCTCCACTTT.

CDR3 DNA: TGCGCCAGCAGCTTGGGGGGACAGCTGAACACTGAAGCTTTCTTT. Residues: CASSLGGQLNTEAFF. The V call is TRBV5-1, the J call TRBJ1-1, with 7 bases fitting TRBD1. Germline values: CDR1 SGHRS, CDR2 YFSETQ. The CDR3 has 15 residues. Trimming removed 0 bases from V and 0 bases from J; junction bases left unmatched: 2.

A note on this clonotype: A read error may account for a junction end that differs from germline. V is TRBV4-3 and J is TRBJ2-1; 11 positions match TRBD2. CDR3 length equals 18 residues. CDR1 LGHNA and CDR2 YSLEER come from the germline V gene. CDR3 DNA: TGCACCAGCAGCCAAGATCCCCATAGTAGCGGGAGGGCCCATGAGCAGTTCTTC. Translating gives CTSSQDPHSSGRAHEQFF.

The chain carries TRBV7-2 and TRBJ1-2; 9 positions match TRBD1. J lost 5 bases, V lost 5 bases, and 15 bases had no gene match. This CDR3 is 17 amino acids long. The germline V gene encodes CDR1 SGHTA and CDR2 FQGNSA. The CDR3 DNA sequence: TGTGCCAGCAGCCAACTACAGGGGGCGGTTGGACTATATGGCTACACCTTC. This translates into CASSQLQGAVGLYGYTF.